This TCR beta chain emerged from a study of monozygotic twins with inflammatory bowel disease. Study results and limitations: Resolution of different T cell subtypes was not achieved. A single strong IBD-associated signal or clonotype was not supported by the findings.

As to this clonotype: The target antigen is unknown.

Researchers generated cDNA in eight separate reactions per sample. For each CDR3 protein, TCRdb gives one entry from its re-call of the 5' RACE reads, without DNA. This listing includes a few hundred thousand distinct CDR3 sequences. This receptor was taken from a human donor with ulcerative colitis or Crohn's disease, or a healthy co-twin of an affected twin (not recorded which). The sample comprised blood.

The CDR3 loop is CASSLDGTSGRDTQYF. This sequence joins TRBV5-4 and TRBJ2-3; the TCRdb call, TRBD2, lacks DNA for checking. Germline V CDR1 and CDR2: SGHNT, YYREEE (reference sequence). This CDR3 contains 16 residues.